This note documents a single T cell receptor (beta chain) sequence. This entry is derived from a study of blood T cell repertoires in COVID-19. The overall study: PBMCs, B-cell-depleted T cells, or T cells provided the cDNA or gDNA that made up the material.

Enrolled during active infection, Seattle patients were then followed longitudinally. Authors' processing steps: From reference gene primer amplification, estimates of nucleated cell counts were derived. The assay was immunoSEQ multiplex PCR, and TCRdb's table has in-frame clones only and misses some. V and J calls and clone size are given by that table; D and trimming were obtained from the DNA. The sample holds 200,000 to 250,000 clones, about 93% seen once. V gave up 1 base and J gave up 7 bases, with 19 bases separating them. Germline values: CDR1 SGHTA, CDR2 FQGNSA. This CDR3 has 16 residues. The sample consisted of peripheral blood. The TCR sequence derives from a man aged 55-75 years with COVID-19, enrolled during active disease. The gene calls are TRBV7-2 and TRBJ1-2; tentative D call: TRBD1 (5 bases). This CDR3 reads CASSLGGASSVGGYTF. For the CDR3, the DNA is TGTGCCAGCAGCTTAGGGGGCGCCTCCAGTGTAGGTGGCTACACCTTC.